This TCR beta chain comes out of a study of blood T cell repertoires in COVID-19. Study background: Sample material is recorded as cDNA or gDNA derived from T cells, B-cell-depleted T cells, or PBMCs.

Trimming removed 1 base at V and 5 bases at J, with 14 bases between. This CDR3 is built from 15 residues. Germline values: CDR1 SGHAT, CDR2 FQDESV (reference sequence). Only in-frame clones appear in the TCRdb table, and some are missing; sequencing was by immunoSEQ multiplex PCR. The profile shows roughly 50,000 clones, 86% of them singletons. The receptor's source is a human donor in a cohort sampled during active COVID-19. The sequenced sample was peripheral blood. The chain recombines TRBV11-1 with TRBJ2-5; possibly TRBD1 for D (6 bases). CDR3 nucleotide sequence: TGTGCCAGCAGCTTAGGGACAGAACCCTGGGAGACCCAGTACTTC. The encoded protein is CASSLGTEPWETQYF.